These 21 T cell receptor beta chains share one sample of origin, sequenced in a study of immune evolution from preneoplasia to lung adenocarcinoma. Profiled with immunoSEQ multiplex PCR; TCRdb holds only in-frame clones, not every one. Here the sample spans thousands of clones, just under 80% being singletons. Input material: FFPE adjacent normal lung tissue. Receptors were obtained from a person aged 55 to 79 with lung adenocarcinoma.

This sequence joins TRBV7-8 and TRBJ2-7, with D perhaps TRBD2 (6 bases). V lost 5 bases to trimming and J lost 3 bases, with 20 bases between them. Germline CDR1 reads SGHVS; CDR2 reads FQNEAQ. The CDR3 is 16 amino acids. CDR3 amino acids: CASSQVDYHPIYEQYF. Written as DNA, the CDR3 is TGTGCCAGCAGCCAAGTGGACTATCACCCAATCTACGAGCAGTACTTC.

V and J are TRBV6-6 and TRBJ1-1, with 7 bases matching TRBD1. Trimming removed 6 bases from V and 7 bases from J; junction bases left unmatched: 11. Germline assignment: CDR1 MNHNY and CDR2 SVGAGI (reference sequence). The CDR3 is made up of 14 amino acids. Here the CDR3 DNA reads TGTGCCAGCAGCAGGGGACAGTTTATAGATGAAGCTTTCTTT. It codes for CASSRGQFIDEAFF.

This CDR3 is CAWGFSRYNEQFF. The DNA of the CDR3 is TGTGCCTGGGGTTTCAGTAGATACAATGAGCAGTTCTTC. V is TRBV30 and J is TRBJ2-1; no reliable D call. CDR3 length equals 13 residues. Germline V gene sequence: CDR1 GTSNPN, CDR2 SVGIG (reference sequence). Trimming cost V 5 bases and J 4 bases, with 12 bases left between them. Supplemented by reference TRBV30 and TRBJ2-1, the full variable domain reads SQTIHQWPATLVQPVGSPLSLECTVEGTSNPNLYWYRQAAGRGLQLLFYSVGIGQISSEVPQNLSASRPQDRQFILSSKKLLLSDSGFYLCAWGFSRYNEQFFGPGTRLTVL.

The chain uses TRBV30 and TRBJ1-5, with D unclear. The ends were cut back, 1 base at V and 3 bases at J, with 16 bases in the middle. CDR3 length: 16 amino acids. CDR1 GTSNPN and CDR2 SVGIG come from the germline V gene (reference sequence). DNA for the CDR3: TGTGCCTGGAGTGCCCCCGGGCGGTGGAACAATCAGCCCCAGCATTTT. This encodes CAWSAPGRWNNQPQHF.

This chain links TRBV30 with TRBJ1-1, with D possibly matching TRBD1 (5 bases). This CDR3 has 13 residues. The germline gives CDR1 GTSNPN, CDR2 SVGIG (reference sequence). Trimming shortened V by 4 bases and J by 5 bases, and 14 bases separated the two germline ends. This chain's CDR3 is CAWNVQGMTEAFF. The CDR3 DNA reads TGTGCCTGGAATGTGCAGGGTATGACTGAAGCTTTCTTT.

The chain combines TRBV7-9 with TRBJ1-2; weak D call: TRBD1 (6 bases). Germline-derived CDR1 and CDR2 are SEHNR and FQNEAQ (reference sequence). Trimming removed 5 bases from V and 7 bases from J, with 20 bases in between. The CDR3 totals 15 residues. The CDR3 reads CASSVGGAGARGYTF. The CDR3 DNA follows: TGTGCCAGCAGCGTAGGAGGGGCAGGGGCCCGTGGCTACACCTTC. Looking up the rest from reference TRBV7-9 and TRBJ1-2 gives the full variable domain: DTGVSQNPRHKITKRGQNVTFRCDPISEHNRLYWYRQTLGQGPEFLTYFQNEAQLEKSRLLSDRFSAERPKGSFSTLEIQRTEQGDSAMYLCASSVGGAGARGYTFGSGTRLTVV.

This chain joins TRBV14 and TRBJ2-5; 7 nucleotides match TRBD2. J was trimmed by 5 bases and V by 0 bases; bases with no gene match: 6. CDR1 is SGHDN and CDR2 is FVKESK in the germline V gene. This CDR3 contains 15 residues. As DNA, the CDR3 is TGTGCCAGCAGCCAAGATAGGGAGGGAAAGGAGACCCAGTACTTC. Translation gives CASSQDREGKETQYF.

This rearrangement joins TRBV5-6 to TRBJ2-5; D is possibly TRBD2 (6 bases). V lost 1 base to trimming and J lost 5 bases, with 12 bases between them. Germline loops: CDR1 SGHDT, CDR2 YYEEEE. CDR3 length: 14 amino acids. The CDR3 is CASSLWGDRETQYF. CDR3 coding DNA: TGTGCCAGCAGCTTGTGGGGGGACCGGGAGACCCAGTACTTC.

V is TRBV28 and J is TRBJ2-7, with TRBD2 matching over 7 bases. Trimming at V came to 5 bases and at J to 4 bases, leaving 11 bases not matched to a gene. The germline V gene has CDR1 MDHEN and CDR2 SYDVKM. The CDR3 sequence is 15 residues long. The CDR3 DNA follows: TGTGCCAGCAGTACCCCCTCGACTAGCAATTACGAGCAGTACTTC. This gives the protein CASSTPSTSNYEQYF.

The rearrangement links TRBV28 to TRBJ1-4; the match to TRBD1 covers 9 bases. Germline V gives CDR1 MDHEN, CDR2 SYDVKM. The CDR3 sequence is 15 residues long. J was trimmed by 7 bases and V by 4 bases; bases with no gene match: 7. The CDR3 region is CASSSMRQGGEKLFF. The CDR3 DNA is TGTGCCAGCAGTTCAATGAGACAGGGGGGTGAAAAACTGTTTTTT.

The chain carries TRBV5-1 and TRBJ2-5; D is tentatively TRBD1 or TRBD2 (5 bases each). V shed 0 bases and J shed 5 bases, with 17 bases lying between them. This CDR3 contains 16 residues. Germline V lookup: CDR1 SGHRS, CDR2 YFSETQ. The CDR3: CASSLGGAPGFETQYF. In nucleotides, the CDR3 is TGCGCCAGCAGCTTGGGGGGCGCACCGGGATTTGAGACCCAGTACTTC. The whole variable domain, filled in from reference TRBV5-1 and TRBJ2-5, reads KAGVTQTPRYLIKTRGQQVTLSCSPISGHRSVSWYQQTPGQGLQFLFEYFSETQRNKGNFPGRFSGRQFSNSRSEMNVSTLELGDSALYLCASSLGGAPGFETQYFGPGTRLLVL.

This chain uses TRBV5-5 with TRBJ1-5, with D unresolved. The germline V gene has CDR1 SGHKS and CDR2 YYEKEE (reference sequence). The V and J ends lost 0 bases and 3 bases respectively, with 7 bases between them. This CDR3 has 14 amino acids. Here the CDR3 DNA reads TGTGCCAGCAGCTTGGACAGCCTCAATCAGCCCCAGCATTTT. Its protein product is CASSLDSLNQPQHF.

The chain has TRBV5-6 and TRBJ2-7; TRBD1 matches 8 bases. CDR3 length equals 18 residues. Germline CDR1 reads SGHDT; CDR2 reads YYEEEE. Trimming took 0 bases from V and 0 from J; bases not matched to a gene: 11. CDR3 sequence: CASSLVGDWTGPSYEQYF. Written as DNA, the CDR3 is TGTGCCAGCAGCTTGGTAGGGGATTGGACAGGGCCCTCCTACGAGCAGTACTTC. The complete variable domain, with remaining parts taken from reference TRBV5-6 and TRBJ2-7, reads DAGVTQSPTHLIKTRGQQVTLRCSPKSGHDTVSWYQQALGQGPQFIFQYYEEEERQRGNFPDRFSGHQFPNYSSELNVNALLLGDSALYLCASSLVGDWTGPSYEQYFGPGTRLTVT.

The chain uses TRBV7-6 and TRBJ2-7; D may be TRBD1 or TRBD2 (6 bases each). The CDR3 is 15 amino acids. Germline values: CDR1 SGHVS, CDR2 FNYEAQ. V was cut by 2 bases and J by 2 bases, with 13 bases left in between. The CDR3 DNA is TGTGCCAGCAGCTTACAGGCGGGACACACCTACGAGCAGTACTTC. Translated, it gives CASSLQAGHTYEQYF.

The rearrangement uses TRBV30 and TRBJ1-3; D is perhaps TRBD1 (5 bases). V was clipped by 7 bases and J by 0 bases, with 10 bases between them. This CDR3 region has 13 residues. CDR1 is GTSNPN, CDR2 SVGIG, per germline (reference sequence). CDR3 region: CALSGISGNTIYF. CDR3 bases: TGTGCCTTGTCAGGGATCTCTGGAAACACCATATATTTT.

The chain combines TRBV11-2 with TRBJ1-4; possibly TRBD1 for D (6 bases). Looked up from germline, CDR1 is SGHAT and CDR2 is FQNNGV. The CDR3 runs 14 residues. Between the trimmed V and J ends, which lost 7 bases and 9 bases, there was a span of 18 bases. The CDR3 DNA is TGTGCCAGCAATCAGCAGGGGCGTTCGCAAAAACTGTTTTTT. Translation: CASNQQGRSQKLFF.

The chain links TRBV18 to TRBJ1-2, with D possibly being TRBD1 (5 bases). CDR3 size: 15 residues. V lost 3 bases, J lost 3 bases, and 14 bases lay in between. Germline V CDR1 and CDR2: KGHSH, LQKENI. The DNA of the CDR3 is TGTGCCAGCTCACCGGGGGACGGGACTTACTATGGCTACACCTTC. Residues: CASSPGDGTYYGYTF.

The chain joins TRBV6-5 to TRBJ1-2, with TRBD1 identical over 7 bases. J lost 2 bases, V lost 5 bases, and 5 bases had no gene match. The CDR3 loop spans 14 amino acids. Germline CDR1 MNHEY, CDR2 SVGAGI. The CDR3 nucleotides are TGTGCCAGCAGTATCCGACAGGGAAACTATGGCTACACCTTC. The encoded protein is CASSIRQGNYGYTF.

V gene TRBV7-2 combines with J gene TRBJ2-7, with 9 positions matching TRBD1. V dropped 6 bases and J dropped 4; count of bases not matched to a gene: 10. The germline gives CDR1 SGHTA, CDR2 FQGNSA. This CDR3 contains 15 residues. For the CDR3, the DNA is TGTGCCAGCAGTTACCGGACAGGGGAAGTGTACGAGCAGTACTTC. Translating it yields CASSYRTGEVYEQYF.

The rearrangement links TRBV29-1 to TRBJ1-1; D is possibly TRBD1 (5 bases). The CDR3 sequence is 11 residues long. Germline-derived CDR1 and CDR2 are SQVTM and ANQGSEA. Trimming left V 4 bases short and J 6 bases short, with 9 bases between. CDR3 nucleotides: TGCAGCGTTGTCTCGGGGGCTGAAGCTTTCTTT. It yields the protein CSVVSGAEAFF.

The rearrangement joins TRBV11-2 to TRBJ2-1; 7 bases are shared with TRBD2. This CDR3 region has 17 residues. Losses at the gene ends were 5 bases for V and 5 bases for J; bases not matched to a gene: 15. CDR1 and CDR2 (germline): SGHAT, FQNNGV. Here the CDR3 DNA reads TGTGCCAGCAGCCCACTGAGGAGGGAGGGCCGTAACAATGAGCAGTTCTTC. Its protein product is CASSPLRREGRNNEQFF.